The source of this T cell receptor beta chain is a study of CD8 T cells in ankylosing spondylitis (TCRdb year 2017). Regarding the research as a whole: The study profiled T cell receptor beta repertoires in healthy donors and ankylosing spondylitis patients to find disease-linked TCR variants. In total, the full study cohort was made up of approximately 99 healthy donors and about two dozen ankylosing spondylitis patients. Peripheral blood samples were taken, and synovial fluid was additionally collected from ankylosing spondylitis patients.

This clonotype was seen at least ten times. Its recognized antigen is unknown. Qualities for individual bases were not recorded, and no much larger clone is one base off. The run used an Illumina HiSeq 2500. TCR beta libraries were prepared by quantitative 5'-RACE with molecular barcodes. Turning to the authors' computational methods: A new computational method, built on a probabilistic model of VDJ rearrangement, was used to identify disease-linked TCR variants. In TCRdb, the public reads were trimmed at Q25 with fastp and aligned with MiXCR, with productive beta chains retained. When rows share a CDR3 protein, they turn into one entry using the most common DNA and genes. These V and J calls originate from TCRdb's pipeline instead of the authors' own analysis. This sample comprises about 840,000 distinct CDR3 sequences, about an eighth of them detected only once. The biggest ten clones account for around 0.51% of the sample.

CDR1 and CDR2 are drawn from the germline V gene: SGHDN, FVKESK. From V the trimming removes 0 bases and from J it removes 2 bases, while the gene matches leave 13 bases of the junction unaccounted for. The CDR3, cysteine through phenylalanine, is 20 amino acids long. The entry retains the CDR3 DNA only, 60 bases that are in frame from base 1. Study-wide findings and limitations: According to the report, matched synovial fluid samples from ankylosing spondylitis patients were significantly enriched for the disease-linked clones. Some motif variants had previously been reported in the synovial fluid and blood of reactive arthritis patients, which suggests shared mechanisms of disease initiation. Blood from ankylosing spondylitis patients appeared to be characterized by a TCR beta motif made up of several highly homologous amino acid variants. The disease-linked clones showed a CD8+ phenotype and occurred at relatively low frequencies in peripheral blood.

This receptor was obtained from a male donor with ankylosing spondylitis. Specimen: blood, either unsorted or a sorted T cell fraction (not recorded which). The chain joins TRBV14 to TRBJ2-1, with 10 bases matching TRBD2. The nucleotides read TGTGCCAGCAGCCAAGATCATCTAGCGGGAGAAGAATGGGCCTACAATGAGCAGTTCTTC. It specifies CASSQDHLAGEEWAYNEQFF.